One sample yielded the 2 T cell receptor beta chains listed below, sequenced in a study of T-cell memory formation after mild COVID-19 (dated by TCRdb to about 2021). Library method: 5' RACE. Sequencing relied on an Illumina NovaSeq 6000. TCRdb ran its own pipeline on the public reads, namely fastp trimming at Q25 and MiXCR clone calling, and kept in-frame beta chains. Identical CDR3 protein sequences are pooled into one entry, listed with their most common genes and DNA. This sample gives about 270,000 distinct CDR3 sequences in total; roughly 17% of them show up just once. The ten largest clonotypes hold around 23% of the sample. Sequenced: PBMCs or a T cell subset sorted from them (not recorded which). Source of these receptors: a man aged 18 to 30 who had mild COVID-19 (a few samples of this study predate the infection). The sample titles of this study are shuffled in the database, so cell type and time point are left out; the donor was told from shared clones.

V is TRBV6-5 and J is TRBJ2-7; 7 nucleotides match TRBD1. This CDR3 is built from 16 residues. V was clipped by 0 bases and J by 2 bases; unmatched bases: 7. Germline V gives CDR1 MNHEY, CDR2 SVGAGI. CDR3 DNA sequence: TGTGCCAGCAGTTACTCCACAGGGGAAAGTCCCTACGAGCAGTACTTC. Translation gives CASSYSTGESPYEQYF.

This clonotype came up a few times. The rearrangement uses TRBV4-3 and TRBJ1-1, with 7 bases that match TRBD1. With V trimmed by 0 bases and J by 2 bases, 6 bases remained unmatched. This CDR3 contains 16 residues. Germline V gene data show CDR1 as LGHNA and CDR2 as YSLEER. CDR3 nucleotide sequence: TGCGCCAGCAGCCAAGACGTAGGGACAGTTAACACTGAAGCTTTCTTT. Amino acids: CASSQDVGTVNTEAFF.